The rows below give T cell receptor beta chains drawn from one sample of a study of beta chain features in type 1 diabetes. TCRdb keeps only in-frame clones here, not all; method: immunoSEQ multiplex PCR. The repertoire holds some 230,000 clones, with around 10% as singletons. Sequenced material: naive CD4+ T cells from blood. Receptors originate from a woman between 18 and 29 years old in good health. Each CDR3 is given with its conserved first and last residue. A D gene is named only where the DNA matches it firmly. Only some rows state a clone size, as once, few, many or a class for expanded clones.

v_gene,len,j_gene,abundance,d_gene,CDR3nt,CDR3aa
TRBV19,13,TRBJ2-7,NA,NA,TGTGCCAGTAGCGGGGTAGGGTTCAACGAGCAGTACTTC,CASSGVGFNEQYF
TRBV5-1,15,TRBJ2-7,few,TRBD2,TGCGCCAGCAGCCCGAGGGACTACCACTCCTACGAGCAGTACTTC,CASSPRDYHSYEQYF
TRBV7-9,15,TRBJ2-1,few,TRBD2,TGTGCCAGCTTCACCGGGACTAGCGGCTACAATGAGCAGTTCTTC,CASFTGTSGYNEQFF
TRBV7-2,16,TRBJ2-3,many,TRBD1,TGTGCCAGCAGCTCCCAAACGGGACAGGGGCGCGATACGCAGTATTTT,CASSSQTGQGRDTQYF
TRBV7-9,15,TRBJ1-2,NA,TRBD1,TGTGCCAGCAGCCAACCAGGACAGGGGGCTTTAGGCTACACCTTC,CASSQPGQGALGYTF
TRBV5-1,14,TRBJ2-7,few,NA,TGCGCCAGCAGCTTGGACTCAACAGGGCCCGAGCAGTACTTC,CASSLDSTGPEQYF
TRBV25-1,14,TRBJ1-2,few,NA,TGTGCCAGCAGTGAATGGGGGGCTAACTATGGCTACACCTTC,CASSEWGANYGYTF
TRBV2,15,TRBJ2-1,NA,TRBD1,TGTGCCAGCAGTGAAGTGGCAGGGGGAAAGGTCGAGCAGTTCTTC,CASSEVAGGKVEQFF
TRBV2,15,TRBJ2-7,once,NA,TGTGCCAGCAGGCTAGGGACACTTAGCTCCTACGAGCAGTACTTC,CASRLGTLSSYEQYF
TRBV5-6,16,TRBJ2-1,few,TRBD2,TGTGCCAGCAGCTTCCGCACTAGCGGGAGGATGTATGAGCAGTTCTTC,CASSFRTSGRMYEQFF
TRBV6-5,15,TRBJ1-6,few,NA,TGTGCCACCGCAAATGGCAGGGGAGATAATTCACCCCTCCACTTT,CATANGRGDNSPLHF
TRBV7-5,13,TRBJ2-3,NA,NA,TGTGCCAGCAGCGCCTCCCGGGAAGATACGCAGTATTTT,CASSASREDTQYF
TRBV19,13,TRBJ1-5,few,TRBD1,TGTGCCAGTGGGGACAGAAGGAGTCAGCCCCAGCATTTT,CASGDRRSQPQHF
TRBV5-1,15,TRBJ1-5,NA,TRBD1,TGCGCCAGCAGCTTGGGGACAGGGGGCAATCAGCCCCAGCATTTT,CASSLGTGGNQPQHF
TRBV9,13,TRBJ2-2,NA,NA,TGTGCCAGCAGCGGTTCCCCAGCCGGGGAGCTGTTTTTT,CASSGSPAGELFF
TRBV2,14,TRBJ1-1,few,TRBD1,TGTGCCAGCAGTGAGCGGACAGGAAACACTGAAGCTTTCTTT,CASSERTGNTEAFF
TRBV9,15,TRBJ1-5,few,NA,TGTGCCAGCAGCGAAGGACAGAACGGAAATCAGCCCCAGCATTTT,CASSEGQNGNQPQHF
TRBV7-9,18,TRBJ2-1,few,TRBD2,TGTGCCAGCAGCTTAGCGCGGCTAGCGGGAGGGCCTAACAATGAGCAGTTCTTC,CASSLARLAGGPNNEQFF
TRBV28,16,TRBJ1-1,NA,TRBD1,TGTGCCAGCAGTTTCCCCTGGACAGGGGGGGACACTGAAGCTTTCTTT,CASSFPWTGGDTEAFF
TRBV6-5,15,TRBJ1-2,NA,TRBD1,TGTGCCAGCAGGGGGACAGGAGCGTCTAACTATGGCTACACCTTC,CASRGTGASNYGYTF
TRBV11-2,13,TRBJ2-7,NA,TRBD2,TGTGCCAGCGGACTAGCGGGAGCGATTGTGCAGTACTTC,CASGLAGAIVQYF
TRBV6-1,12,TRBJ2-1,NA,NA,TGTGCCAGCACCGGGGGCTACAATGAGCAGTTCTTC,CASTGGYNEQFF
TRBV5-4,13,TRBJ1-2,few,NA,TGTGCCAGCAGCCAACCGACAGACTATGGCTACACCTTC,CASSQPTDYGYTF
TRBV14,13,TRBJ2-7,few,NA,TGTGCCAGCAGCCGCAGGGACATCTACGAGCAGTACTTC,CASSRRDIYEQYF
TRBV30,13,TRBJ1-3,NA,NA,TGTGCCTGGGGCACCAGCTCTGGAAACACCATATATTTT,CAWGTSSGNTIYF
TRBV18,16,TRBJ1-5,few,TRBD1,TGTGCCAGCTCACCCGAGGACAGGGAGTTTAATCAGCCCCAGCATTTT,CASSPEDREFNQPQHF
TRBV7-9,14,TRBJ2-5,many,NA,TGTGCCAGCAGCCTCTCGACTTACCAAGAGACCCAGTACTTC,CASSLSTYQETQYF
TRBV7-6,15,TRBJ1-1,few,TRBD1,TGTGCCAGCAGCTTAGGCCAGGGGGCGCTGACTGAAGCTTTCTTT,CASSLGQGALTEAFF
TRBV11-2,15,TRBJ1-2,NA,NA,TGTGCCAGCAGCCCGGGGGGTATCAGGCCCCGGGGCTACACCTTC,CASSPGGIRPRGYTF
TRBV18,16,TRBJ2-3,few,TRBD2,TGTGCCAGCTCACCATCTGCGGGAGGGCCGATAGATACGCAGTATTTT,CASSPSAGGPIDTQYF
TRBV18,16,TRBJ2-5,few,NA,TGTGCCAGCTCACCAAGGACCCCGGGGAGCGGAGAGACCCAGTACTTC,CASSPRTPGSGETQYF
TRBV30,13,TRBJ2-3,many,NA,TGTGCCTGGAAAGTCTACAGCACAGATACGCAGTATTTT,CAWKVYSTDTQYF
TRBV6-5,14,TRBJ2-7,NA,NA,TGTGCCAGCGGACTTTCGACTAGGAAGTACGAGCAGTACTTC,CASGLSTRKYEQYF
TRBV6-1,13,TRBJ2-7,NA,NA,TGTGCCAGCAGTGAGACTTTCCTCTACGAGCAGTACTTC,CASSETFLYEQYF
TRBV11-2,15,TRBJ2-3,few,NA,TGTGCCAGCAGCTTAGGAGGGTACGGCACAGATACGCAGTATTTT,CASSLGGYGTDTQYF
TRBV7-2,13,TRBJ2-1,NA,TRBD1,TGTGCCAGCAGCTCACAGGGGGCAGGTGAGCAGTTCTTC,CASSSQGAGEQFF
TRBV7-2,13,TRBJ1-4,few,NA,TGTGCCAGCAGCCTTCGTAATTCGGGAGAACTGTTTTTT,CASSLRNSGELFF
TRBV5-1,17,TRBJ2-7,NA,TRBD2,TGCGCCAGCAGACCTTCGTTAGCGGGAGTCGGGTCCTACGAGCAGTACTTC,CASRPSLAGVGSYEQYF
TRBV6-6,16,TRBJ2-5,NA,TRBD1,TGTGCCAGCAGTTACCCGAAGGACAGGCCCGAAGAGACCCAGTACTTC,CASSYPKDRPEETQYF
TRBV19,15,TRBJ2-1,few,TRBD2,TGTGCCAGTAACCCGACTAGCGGGGTGAACAATGAGCAGTTCTTC,CASNPTSGVNNEQFF
TRBV6-6,10,TRBJ2-3,NA,NA,TGTGCCAGCCGGGGAGATACGCAGTATTTT,CASRGDTQYF
TRBV30,14,TRBJ2-2,NA,NA,TGTGCCTGGAGTCATCTGAGCACTACCGGGGAGCTGTTTTTT,CAWSHLSTTGELFF
TRBV7-8,13,TRBJ1-6,many,NA,TGTGCCAGCAGCTTAGCGAGCCCAACCCCCCTCCACTTT,CASSLASPTPLHF
TRBV18,14,TRBJ1-5,few,TRBD1,TGTGCCAGCACTGGACAGGGCGGCAATCAGCCCCAGCATTTT,CASTGQGGNQPQHF
TRBV27,15,TRBJ1-5,NA,NA,TGTGCCAGCAGTCTACAGGCTCGTCTCAATCAGCCCCAGCATTTT,CASSLQARLNQPQHF
TRBV5-1,15,TRBJ2-7,few,TRBD2,TGCGCCAGCAGCGACGCGGCGGGGGTTTCCTACGAGCAGTACTTC,CASSDAAGVSYEQYF
TRBV2,18,TRBJ1-6,NA,NA,TGTGCCAGCAGTGAAGGAGGGCCTGGTAGCTCCTATAATTCACCCCTCCACTTT,CASSEGGPGSSYNSPLHF
TRBV7-9,14,TRBJ1-5,NA,TRBD1,TGTGCCAGCAGCCAGACAGGGGCCCATCAGCCCCAGCATTTT,CASSQTGAHQPQHF
TRBV19,12,TRBJ2-3,NA,NA,TGTGCCAGTAGGGCTGCGGCAGATACGCAGTATTTT,CASRAAADTQYF
TRBV15,15,TRBJ2-2,NA,TRBD1,TGTGCCACCAGCACCAGGACAGGGGAAGCCGGGGAGCTGTTTTTT,CATSTRTGEAGELFF
TRBV19,15,TRBJ1-2,NA,TRBD1,TGTGCCAGTAGTATACTTAGGACAGGGGATCCCGACTACACCTTC,CASSILRTGDPDYTF
TRBV6-6,14,TRBJ1-3,few,TRBD1,TGTGCCAGCAGAAGACAGGGTACTGGAAACACCATATATTTT,CASRRQGTGNTIYF
TRBV5-1,14,TRBJ2-5,NA,TRBD1,TGCGCCAGCAAAGGTACAGGGGGATCCGAGACCCAGTACTTC,CASKGTGGSETQYF